Each of the 5 T cell receptor beta chains below was sequenced from the same sample in a study of PD-1 blockade in classical Hodgkin lymphoma. Patients all relapsed after autologous stem cell transplantation, and there was variation in brentuximab vedotin exposure. CD4+ T cells were purified from thawed PBMCs by negative selection. Here immunoSEQ multiplex PCR was the method, and the copy in TCRdb shows in-frame clones only, minus some. The repertoire includes approximately 8,400 clones, approximately 90% of them detected once, and more than 1.5% sits in the top ten. The sequencing used CD4+ T cells from blood, collected at baseline. The receptors come from a human donor with classical Hodgkin lymphoma.

This clone came up a few times. The chain joins TRBV30 to TRBJ1-6; D might be TRBD1 (5 bases). The CDR3 sequence is 13 residues long. V lost 3 bases to trimming and J lost 8 bases, with 11 bases between them. Germline CDR1 reads GTSNPN; CDR2 reads SVGIG (reference sequence). CDR3 amino acids: CAWRGGVDSPLHF. The CDR3 DNA reads as TGTGCCTGGAGGGGAGGGGTTGATTCACCCCTCCACTTT.

This chain links TRBV9 with TRBJ2-5; D unclear. The germline V gene has CDR1 SGDLS and CDR2 YYNGEE. The CDR3 spans 15 residues. V dropped 0 bases and J dropped 0 bases, with 9 bases sitting between them. CDR3 bases: TGTGCCAGCAGCGTAGCCGGATTCTACCAAGAGACCCAGTACTTC. Its translation: CASSVAGFYQETQYF. The whole variable domain, remainder taken from reference TRBV9 and TRBJ2-5, is DSGVTQTPKHLITATGQRVTLRCSPRSGDLSVYWYQQSLDQGLQFLIQYYNGEERAKGNILERFSAQQFPDLHSELNLSSLELGDSALYFCASSVAGFYQETQYFGPGTRLLVL.

The chain employs TRBV5-6 and TRBJ2-3, with TRBD1 matching 9 bases. The CDR3 length is 13 residues. Germline CDR1 is SGHDT and CDR2 is YYEEEE. Trimming removed 7 bases from V and 6 bases from J; junction bases left unmatched: 6. DNA for the CDR3: TGTGCCAGCCTCCGGACAGGGGTGGATACGCAGTATTTT. Encoded protein: CASLRTGVDTQYF.

The rearrangement links TRBV27 to TRBJ2-5; the D is unclear. V was shortened by 3 bases and J by 5 bases, with 16 bases between the two germline ends. This CDR3 comprises 15 residues. The germline gives CDR1 MNHEY, CDR2 SMNVEV (reference sequence). The CDR3 coding sequence is TGTGCCAGCAGTTTTGCCGGCGATAGGATGGAGACCCAGTACTTC. Amino acid sequence: CASSFAGDRMETQYF.

The V and J genes are TRBV29-1 and TRBJ2-3, with D possibly TRBD2 on 5 matching bases. Per the germline V gene, CDR1 is SQVTM and CDR2 is ANQGSEA. There are 14 residues in the CDR3. Trimming removed 3 bases from V and 1 base from J, with 11 bases in between. CDR3 loop: CSVDEGSRTDTQYF. CDR3 sequence (DNA): TGCAGCGTTGACGAGGGTTCTCGCACAGATACGCAGTATTTT.